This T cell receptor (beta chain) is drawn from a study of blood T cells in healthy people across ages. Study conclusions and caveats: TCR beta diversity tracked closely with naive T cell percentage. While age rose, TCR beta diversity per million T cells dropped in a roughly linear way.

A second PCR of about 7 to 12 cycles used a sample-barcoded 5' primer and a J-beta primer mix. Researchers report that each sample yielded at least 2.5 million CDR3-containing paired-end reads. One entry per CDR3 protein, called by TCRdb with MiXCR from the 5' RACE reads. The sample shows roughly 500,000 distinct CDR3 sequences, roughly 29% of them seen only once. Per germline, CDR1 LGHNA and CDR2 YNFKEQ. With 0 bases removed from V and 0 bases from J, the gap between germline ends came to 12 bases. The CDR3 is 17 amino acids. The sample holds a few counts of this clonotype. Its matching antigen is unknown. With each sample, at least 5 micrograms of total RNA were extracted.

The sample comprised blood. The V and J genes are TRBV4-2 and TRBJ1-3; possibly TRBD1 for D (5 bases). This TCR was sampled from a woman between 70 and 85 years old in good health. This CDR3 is CASSQDSAGTSGNTIYF. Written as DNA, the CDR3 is TGTGCCAGCAGCCAAGATTCAGCAGGGACCTCTGGAAACACCATATATTTT.